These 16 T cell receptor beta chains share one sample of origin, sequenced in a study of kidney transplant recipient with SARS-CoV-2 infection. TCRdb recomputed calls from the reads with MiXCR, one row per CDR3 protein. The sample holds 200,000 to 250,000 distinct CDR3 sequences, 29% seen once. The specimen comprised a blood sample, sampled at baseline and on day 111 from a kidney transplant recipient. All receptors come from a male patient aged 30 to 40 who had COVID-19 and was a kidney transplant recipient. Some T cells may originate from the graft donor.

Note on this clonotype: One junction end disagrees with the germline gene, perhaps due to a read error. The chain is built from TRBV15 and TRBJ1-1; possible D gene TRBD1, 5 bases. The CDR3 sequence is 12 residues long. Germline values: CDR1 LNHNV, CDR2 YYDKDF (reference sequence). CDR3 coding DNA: TGTACCACCAGCAGAGGGAGGGGTGAAGCTTTCTTT. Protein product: CTTSRGRGEAFF.

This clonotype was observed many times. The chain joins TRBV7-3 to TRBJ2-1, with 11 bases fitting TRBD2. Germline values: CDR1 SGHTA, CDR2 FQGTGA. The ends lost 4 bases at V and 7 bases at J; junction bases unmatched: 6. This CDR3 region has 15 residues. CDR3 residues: CASSWLAGGVNEQFF. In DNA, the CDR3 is TGTGCCAGCAGCTGGTTAGCGGGAGGGGTGAATGAGCAGTTCTTC. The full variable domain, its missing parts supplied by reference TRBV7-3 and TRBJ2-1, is GAGVSQTPSNKVTEKGKYVELRCDPISGHTALYWYRQSLGQGPEFLIYFQGTGAADDSGLPNDRFFAVRPEGSVSTLKIQRTERGDSAVYLCASSWLAGGVNEQFFGPGTRLTVL.

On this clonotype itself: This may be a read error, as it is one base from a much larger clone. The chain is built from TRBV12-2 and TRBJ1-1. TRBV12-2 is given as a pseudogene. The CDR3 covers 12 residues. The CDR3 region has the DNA TGTACAAGTCGCCCACAGAACACTGAAGCTTTCTTT. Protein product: CTSRPQNTEAFF.

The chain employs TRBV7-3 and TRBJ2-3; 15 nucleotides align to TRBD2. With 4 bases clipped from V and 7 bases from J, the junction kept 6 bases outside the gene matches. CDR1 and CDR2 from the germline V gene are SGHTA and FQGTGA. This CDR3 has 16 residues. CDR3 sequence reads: CASSSGLAGGAYTQYF. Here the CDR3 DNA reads TGTGCCAGCAGCTCGGGACTAGCGGGGGGCGCATATACGCAGTATTTT.

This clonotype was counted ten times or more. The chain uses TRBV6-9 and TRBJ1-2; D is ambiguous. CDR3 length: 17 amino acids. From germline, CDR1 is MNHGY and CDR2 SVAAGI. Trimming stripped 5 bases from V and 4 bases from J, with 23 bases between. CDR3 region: CASSKYEPYGKTYGYTF. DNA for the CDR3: TGTGCCAGCAGTAAGTACGAGCCTTACGGAAAGACCTATGGCTACACCTTC.

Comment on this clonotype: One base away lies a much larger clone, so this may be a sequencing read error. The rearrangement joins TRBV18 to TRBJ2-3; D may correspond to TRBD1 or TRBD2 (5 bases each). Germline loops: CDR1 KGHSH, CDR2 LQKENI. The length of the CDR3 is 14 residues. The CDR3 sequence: CAALRDGATDTQYF. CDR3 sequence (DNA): TGTGCTGCACTCCGGGACGGGGCCACAGATACGCAGTATTTT.

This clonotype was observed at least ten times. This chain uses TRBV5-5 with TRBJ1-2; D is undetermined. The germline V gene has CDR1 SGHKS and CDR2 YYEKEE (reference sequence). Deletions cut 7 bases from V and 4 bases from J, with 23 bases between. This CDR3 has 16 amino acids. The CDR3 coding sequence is TGTGCCAGCCCCAGCAATGTCTCGCGAAAGACCTATGGCTACACCTTC. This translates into CASPSNVSRKTYGYTF.

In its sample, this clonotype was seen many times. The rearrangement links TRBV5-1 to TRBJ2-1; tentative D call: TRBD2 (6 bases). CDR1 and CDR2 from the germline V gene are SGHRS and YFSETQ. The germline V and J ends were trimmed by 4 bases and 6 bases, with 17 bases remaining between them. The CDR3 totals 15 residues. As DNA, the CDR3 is TGCGCCAGCAGCATAGAATCCGGGACTCTCAATGAGCAGTTCTTC. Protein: CASSIESGTLNEQFF.

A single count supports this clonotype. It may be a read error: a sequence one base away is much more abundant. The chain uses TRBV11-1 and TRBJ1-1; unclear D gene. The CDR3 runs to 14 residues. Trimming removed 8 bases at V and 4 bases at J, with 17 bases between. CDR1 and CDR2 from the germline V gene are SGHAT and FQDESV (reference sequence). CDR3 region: CASGRNLVVTEAFF. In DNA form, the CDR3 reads TGTGCCAGCGGCCGAAACCTCGTTGTCACTGAAGCTTTCTTT.

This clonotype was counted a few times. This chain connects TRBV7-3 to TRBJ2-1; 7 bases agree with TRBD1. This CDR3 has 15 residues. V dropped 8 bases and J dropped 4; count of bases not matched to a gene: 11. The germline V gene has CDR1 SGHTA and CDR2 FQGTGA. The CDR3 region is CASSPSGQVYNEQFF. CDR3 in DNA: TGTGCCAGCTCACCCTCAGGACAGGTATACAATGAGCAGTTCTTC.

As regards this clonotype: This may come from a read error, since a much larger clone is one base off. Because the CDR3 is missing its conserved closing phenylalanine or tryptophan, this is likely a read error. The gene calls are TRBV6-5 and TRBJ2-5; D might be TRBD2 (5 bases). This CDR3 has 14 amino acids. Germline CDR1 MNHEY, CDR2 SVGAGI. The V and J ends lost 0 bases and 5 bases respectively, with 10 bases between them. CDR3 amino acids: CASSYSNQRETQYL. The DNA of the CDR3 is TGTGCCAGCAGTTACTCGAATCAGCGGGAGACCCAGTACCTC.

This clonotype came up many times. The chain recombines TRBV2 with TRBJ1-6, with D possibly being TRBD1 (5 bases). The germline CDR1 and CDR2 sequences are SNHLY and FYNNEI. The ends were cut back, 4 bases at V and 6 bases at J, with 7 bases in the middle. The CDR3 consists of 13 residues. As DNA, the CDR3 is TGTGCCAGCAGTGGCAGGGCTAATTCACCCCTCCACTTT. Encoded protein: CASSGRANSPLHF.

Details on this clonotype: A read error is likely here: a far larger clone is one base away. The CDR3 spells CASSTTITLRKTYGCTF. The CDR3 DNA reads TGTGCCAGCAGCACCACAATCACCCTTCGAAAGACCTATGGCTGCACCTTC. V is TRBV3-1 and J is TRBJ2-1; no firm D call. The length of the CDR3 is 17 residues. Germline V lookup: CDR1 LGHDT, CDR2 YNNKEL (reference sequence).

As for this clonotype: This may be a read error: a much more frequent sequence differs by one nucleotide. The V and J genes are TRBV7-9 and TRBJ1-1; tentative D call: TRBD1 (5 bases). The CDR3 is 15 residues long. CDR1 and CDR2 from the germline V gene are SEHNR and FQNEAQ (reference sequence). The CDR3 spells CASNLAFGGNTEAFF. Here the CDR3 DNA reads TGTGCCAGCAACTTAGCGTTTGGGGGGAACACTGAAGCTTTCTTT.

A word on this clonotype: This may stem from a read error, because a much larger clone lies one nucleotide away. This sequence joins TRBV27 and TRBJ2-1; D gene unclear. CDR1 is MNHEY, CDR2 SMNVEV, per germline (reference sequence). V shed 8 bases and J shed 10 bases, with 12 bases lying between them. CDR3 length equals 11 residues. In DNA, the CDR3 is TGTGCCAGCGGTAGATTGCGGGAGCAGTTCTTC. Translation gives CASGRLREQFF.

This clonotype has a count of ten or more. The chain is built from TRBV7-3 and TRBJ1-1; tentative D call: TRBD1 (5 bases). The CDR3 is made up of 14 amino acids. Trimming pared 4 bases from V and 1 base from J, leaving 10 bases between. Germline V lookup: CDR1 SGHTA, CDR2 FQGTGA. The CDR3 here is CASSSGPKNTEAFF. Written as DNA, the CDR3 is TGTGCCAGCAGCTCGGGACCGAAGAACACTGAAGCTTTCTTT.